This T cell receptor (beta chain) is from a study of T cell repertoires in cytomegalovirus infection. On the study more broadly: Both recently identified HLA-C-restricted and well-studied HLA-B-restricted CMV epitopes were used in the study.

Points on this clonotype: Its antigen is still unknown.

Germline V lookup: CDR1 MNHEY, CDR2 SVGAGI. V was clipped by 8 bases and J by 0 bases, with 14 bases between them. CDR3 size: 15 residues. Overall study results and limits: The ex vivo response was dominated by HLA-C-restricted CMV-specific TCR beta clonotypes. Carriers of CMV plus the relevant HLA were identified by cumulative public TCR beta family frequency.

TCRdb reanalysed the reads using MiXCR and keeps one entry per CDR3 protein. The sample lists approximately 110,000 distinct CDR3 sequences; less than 55% were seen once. The receptor comes from a human donor in good health (CMV status not recorded). Some clones in this sample may be carry-over from other donors' samples. Sequencing was performed on CD8+ T cells from cultured PBMCs, taken from culture after CMV antigen stimulation. This chain connects TRBV6-5 to TRBJ1-3; no clear D gene. The CDR3 region is CASYPWPSSGNTIYF. Here the CDR3 DNA reads TGTGCCAGCTACCCCTGGCCTAGCTCTGGAAACACCATATATTTT.